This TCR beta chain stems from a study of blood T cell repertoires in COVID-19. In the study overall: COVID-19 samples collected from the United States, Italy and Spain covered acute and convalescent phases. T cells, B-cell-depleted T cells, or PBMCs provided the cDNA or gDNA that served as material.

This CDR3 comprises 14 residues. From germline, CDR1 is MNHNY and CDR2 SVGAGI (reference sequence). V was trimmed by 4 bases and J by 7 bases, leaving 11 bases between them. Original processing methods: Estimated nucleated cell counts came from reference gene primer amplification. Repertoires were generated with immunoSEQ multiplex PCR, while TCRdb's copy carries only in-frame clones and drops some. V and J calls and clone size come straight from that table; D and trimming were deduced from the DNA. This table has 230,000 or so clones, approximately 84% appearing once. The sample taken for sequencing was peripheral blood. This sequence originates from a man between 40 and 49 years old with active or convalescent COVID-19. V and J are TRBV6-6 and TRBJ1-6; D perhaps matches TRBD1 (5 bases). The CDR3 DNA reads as TGTGCCAGCAGTTCGGCAGGGCGGAATTCACCCCTCCACTTT. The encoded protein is CASSSAGRNSPLHF.